Below are 17 T cell receptor beta chains sequenced from a single sample in a study of OX40 agonist ivuxolimab in advanced cancers. Data came from immunoSEQ multiplex PCR; TCRdb stores just in-frame clones and leaves some out. Of nearly 70,000 clones in the sample, about nine tenths are singletons; the top ten hold 8% to 10%. The source was CD4+ or CD8+ T cells sorted from blood, collected in a trial of the OX40 agonist ivuxolimab. Receptors originate from an adult with an advanced solid tumor such as melanoma, head and neck, liver or kidney cancer.

The CDR3 DNA reads TGTGCCAGCTCACCCTCCCTGGACAACAATGAAAAACTGTTTTTT. Translating gives CASSPSLDNNEKLFF. The J gene is TRBJ1-4, the V gene TRBV18; D perhaps matches TRBD1 (5 bases). The germline V gene has CDR1 KGHSH and CDR2 LQKENI. V was shortened by 3 bases and J by 5 bases, with 13 bases between the two germline ends. The CDR3 covers 15 residues.

This chain links TRBV5-6 with TRBJ1-2; TRBD1 agrees at 8 bases. Per the germline V gene, CDR1 is SGHDT and CDR2 is YYEEEE. Unmatched junction bases numbered 3, after V lost 4 bases and J lost 4 bases. The CDR3 runs to 13 residues. The CDR3 reads CASSPDRGYGYTF. Here the CDR3 DNA reads TGTGCCAGCAGCCCAGACAGGGGCTATGGCTACACCTTC.

The chain couples TRBV6-1 to TRBJ2-3; either TRBD1 or TRBD2 may supply D (5 bases each). Germline lookup yields CDR1 MNHNS and CDR2 SASEGT. The CDR3 is 15 residues long. The V gene lost 2 bases and the J gene lost 4 bases, with 13 bases spanning the gap. Here the CDR3 DNA reads TGTGCCAGCAGTGAAACGGGGACGGTAGCAGATACGCAGTATTTT. Translation: CASSETGTVADTQYF.

The V and J genes are TRBV7-2 and TRBJ2-5; TRBD2 might be the D (5 bases). Between the trimmed V and J ends, which lost 3 bases and 5 bases, there was a span of 10 bases. The germline V gene has CDR1 SGHTA and CDR2 FQGNSA. The CDR3 is 13 amino acids. DNA for the CDR3: TGTGCCAGCAGCTTTCCCCCGGGGGAGACCCAGTACTTC. Protein sequence: CASSFPPGETQYF.

This clone is a singleton in its sample. The chain joins TRBV15 to TRBJ1-2; D unresolved. This CDR3 region has 15 residues. Per germline, CDR1 LNHNV and CDR2 YYDKDF (reference sequence). Trimming pared 3 bases from V and 3 bases from J, leaving 14 bases between. DNA for the CDR3: TGTGCCACCAGCAGGGGCCCAGAGAGAGACTATGGCTACACCTTC. Protein: CATSRGPERDYGYTF.

The CDR3 DNA is TGCGCCAGCAGTGTACCGGGACAGCGAGCAGGGTGGGCTAATGAAAAACTGTTTTTT. Translating gives CASSVPGQRAGWANEKLFF. The chain is built from TRBV10-1 and TRBJ1-4; 7 nucleotides match TRBD1. The CDR3 spans 19 residues. V lost 4 bases, J lost 3 bases, and 17 bases stayed unmatched. From germline, CDR1 is WNHNN and CDR2 SYGVQD (reference sequence).

This clone came up once. This rearrangement joins TRBV18 to TRBJ1-2; no clear D gene. The CDR3 spans 12 residues. Germline CDR1 reads KGHSH; CDR2 reads LQKENI. V lost 2 bases and J 5 bases, leaving 6 bases between the germline ends. The CDR3 DNA reads TGTGCCAGCTCACCAAATCCATATGGCTACACCTTC. It yields the protein CASSPNPYGYTF.

This chain links TRBV29-1 with TRBJ1-2; no clear D. The CDR3 length is 14 residues. V shed 4 bases and J shed 2 bases, with 14 bases lying between them. Germline V gene sequence: CDR1 SQVTM, CDR2 ANQGSEA. CDR3 in amino acids: CSVVLSGRNYGYTF. The CDR3 DNA reads as TGCAGCGTTGTATTAAGTGGCAGGAACTATGGCTACACCTTC. Using reference TRBV29-1 and TRBJ1-2 for the parts outside the CDR3, the full variable domain is SAVISQKPSRDICQRGTSLTIQCQVDSQVTMMFWYRQQPGQSLTLIATANQGSEATYESGFVIDKFPISRPNLTFSTLTVSNMSPEDSSIYLCSVVLSGRNYGYTFGSGTRLTVV.

The chain links TRBV5-6 to TRBJ2-5; 7 positions agree with TRBD1. TRBJ2-7 explains the end of the DNA better; the J call may be wrong. CDR1 and CDR2 from the germline V gene are SGHDT and YYEEEE. The CDR3 runs to 14 residues. For the CDR3, the DNA is TGTGCCAGCAGCACGGGACAGTGGGGGAACGAGCAGTACTTC. Amino acids: CASSTGQWGNEQYF.

This clone is a singleton in its sample. This rearrangement joins TRBV30 to TRBJ1-3; D uncertain. The CDR3 spans 12 residues. Trimming shortened V by 1 base and J by 8 bases, and 9 bases separated the two germline ends. Germline assignment: CDR1 GTSNPN and CDR2 SVGIG (reference sequence). The CDR3 loop reads CAWSESGDTIYF. The DNA for the CDR3 is TGTGCCTGGAGTGAGTCTGGGGACACCATATATTTT.

Comments on this clone: The sample carries other DNA sequences with the same CDR3. The chain has TRBV7-9 and TRBJ2-1, with D possibly matching TRBD2 (5 bases). In germline, CDR1 is SEHNR, CDR2 FQNEAQ (reference sequence). This CDR3 has 14 residues. The V end lost 1 base, the J end lost 6 bases, and 10 bases lay between the germline ends. As DNA, the CDR3 is TGTGCCAGCAGCTTAGAGAGAGGAGGCAATGAGCAGTTCTTC. Amino acids: CASSLERGGNEQFF.

The CDR3 nucleotides read TGCGCCAGCAGCCAAGTCGCCAGGGCTCTCTATGGCTACACCTTC. Protein: CASSQVARALYGYTF. The rearrangement uses TRBV4-3 and TRBJ1-2; TRBD1 might be the D (5 bases). The CDR3 covers 15 residues. CDR1 is LGHNA, CDR2 YSLEER, per germline. V dropped 1 base and J dropped 4 bases, with 13 bases sitting between them.

V is TRBV28 and J is TRBJ1-4; D gene ambiguous. Per the germline V gene, CDR1 is MDHEN and CDR2 is SYDVKM. The V end was cut by 1 base, the J end by 5 bases, with 11 bases between. This CDR3 is 15 amino acids long. DNA for the CDR3: TGTGCCAGCAGTTTATCCCCGCGGGAGAATGAAAAACTGTTTTTT. It codes for CASSLSPRENEKLFF. Full variable domain (rest looked up from reference TRBV28 and TRBJ1-4): DVKVTQSSRYLVKRTGEKVFLECVQDMDHENMFWYRQDPGLGLRLIYFSYDVKMKEKGDIPEGYSVSREKKERFSLILESASTNQTSMYLCASSLSPRENEKLFFGSGTQLSVL.

The V and J genes are TRBV5-8 and TRBJ2-2, with D maybe TRBD1 (7 bases). The ends were cut back, 0 bases at V and 4 bases at J, with 16 bases in the middle. The CDR3 is made up of 17 amino acids. From germline, CDR1 is SGHTS and CDR2 YDEGEE. CDR3 residues: CASSLGQGGPITGELFF. CDR3 nucleotide sequence: TGTGCCAGCAGCTTGGGACAGGGAGGCCCGATCACCGGGGAGCTGTTTTTT.

The chain joins TRBV7-2 to TRBJ2-2; TRBD2 aligns across 10 bases. Germline V CDR1 and CDR2: SGHTA, FQGNSA. The CDR3 sequence is 15 residues long. V shed 4 bases, J shed 5 bases, and the junction held 4 bases outside the gene matches. The DNA for the CDR3 is TGTGCCAGCAGCTCTAGCGGGGGCCGAACCGGGGAGCTGTTTTTT. It yields the protein CASSSSGGRTGELFF.

The chain couples TRBV6-5 to TRBJ2-7; D is ambiguous. The CDR3 length is 14 residues. CDR1 is MNHEY, CDR2 SVGAGI, per germline. Trimming stripped 5 bases from V and 2 bases from J, with 13 bases between. Written as DNA, the CDR3 is TGTGCCAGCAGTCCGGTAGTGATGCCCTACGAGCAGTACTTC. Its protein is CASSPVVMPYEQYF.

This sequence joins TRBV5-4 and TRBJ2-3; D might be TRBD1 or TRBD2, each matching 5 bases. The CDR3 loop spans 16 amino acids. The V end was cut by 5 bases, the J end by 4 bases, with 20 bases between. Looked up from germline, CDR1 is SGHNT and CDR2 is YYREEE (reference sequence). The CDR3 DNA reads TGTGCCAGCAGGGGGGAACAGGATGCAGGAGCAGATACGCAGTATTTT. It translates to CASRGEQDAGADTQYF. Variable domain in full (rest from reference TRBV5-4 and TRBJ2-3): ETGVTQSPTHLIKTRGQQVTLRCSSQSGHNTVSWYQQALGQGPQFIFQYYREEENGRGNFPPRFSGLQFPNYSSELNVNALELDDSALYLCASRGEQDAGADTQYFGPGTRLTVL.